This T cell receptor (beta chain) originates from a study of shared clonotypes between healthy human individuals. Produced via immunoSEQ multiplex PCR; TCRdb's table is partial and in-frame only. The sample gives approximately 2.3 million clones, over 85% of which show up once; under 0.45% is in the top ten. This CDR3 contains 15 residues. Germline V gene sequence: CDR1 LNHDA, CDR2 SQIVND (reference sequence). Trimming left V 8 bases short and J 5 bases short, with 18 bases between. The source material was naive CD4+ T cells from PBMCs. Documented subset: CD45RA+ positively selected. The J gene is TRBJ2-2, the V gene TRBV19, with a weak D call TRBD2 (6 bases). The receptor's source is a man younger than 35 in good health. Some clones in this sample may be carry-over from other donors' samples. DNA for the CDR3: TGTGCCAGTTCCCCCCGGCGGGAAAGGACCGGGGAGCTGTTTTTT. Translating it yields CASSPRRERTGELFF.